This T cell receptor beta chain was retrieved from a study of neurological immune-mediated disorders. This clonotype was recorded at least ten times. The team produced cDNA through 5'RACE using 10-nucleotide random UMIs. From the 5' RACE reads, TCRdb called clonotypes with MiXCR, one entry per CDR3 protein. Here the sample spans roughly 43,000 distinct CDR3 sequences, about 1.8% being singletons. Germline V gene lookup returns CDR1 SGHRS and CDR2 YFSETQ. V trimming: 7 bases; J trimming: 8 bases; junction bases outside the gene matches: 8. The CDR3 has 14 residues. The TCR sequence derives from a woman aged 35 to 49 with multiple sclerosis. Sequencing used PBMCs. The V gene is TRBV5-1, the J gene TRBJ1-4; 10 positions agree with TRBD1. The CDR3 DNA sequence: TGCGCCAGCGCCCTCGGGACAGGGGAGGAAAAACTGTTTTTT. This translates into CASALGTGEEKLFF.